The entry below describes one T cell receptor (beta chain). The data are from a study of blood T cell repertoires in COVID-19. Overall study context: The study drew acute and convalescent COVID-19 samples from the United States, Italy and Spain.

Only in-frame clones appear in the TCRdb table, and some are missing; sequencing was by immunoSEQ multiplex PCR. The sample lists 150,000 to 200,000 clones; about 85% were seen once. The germline V gene has CDR1 SGHDT and CDR2 YYEEEE. The CDR3 length is 15 residues. V trimming: 2 bases; J trimming: 2 bases; junction bases outside the gene matches: 5. Followed over time, Seattle patients had been enrolled while infection was active. The TCR sequence derives from a woman in her 70s with COVID-19, enrolled during active disease. The chain employs TRBV5-6 and TRBJ2-5; 8 nucleotides agree with TRBD2. Input material: peripheral blood. CDR3 residues: CASSFTSGTQETQYF. CDR3 DNA: TGTGCCAGCAGCTTCACTAGCGGTACTCAAGAGACCCAGTACTTC. Supplemented by reference TRBV5-6 and TRBJ2-5, the full variable domain reads DAGVTQSPTHLIKTRGQQVTLRCSPKSGHDTVSWYQQALGQGPQFIFQYYEEEERQRGNFPDRFSGHQFPNYSSELNVNALLLGDSALYLCASSFTSGTQETQYFGPGTRLLVL.